Below are 28 T cell receptor beta chains sequenced from a single sample in a study of blood T cells in healthy people across ages. It was with a sample-barcoded 5' primer and a J-beta primer mix that a second PCR of about 6 to 12 cycles was run. TCRdb passed the 5' RACE reads through MiXCR, listing each CDR3 protein once. The table lists 1.4 million or so distinct CDR3 sequences, approximately 43% of them singletons. The sequencing sample was made of blood. The receptor set was obtained from a woman aged 18-29 years in good health.

The gene calls are TRBV28 and TRBJ2-7; possibly TRBD2 for D (6 bases). CDR1 and CDR2 (germline): MDHEN, SYDVKM. This CDR3 region has 10 residues. The CDR3, as DNA: TGTGCGGCGGGGCGGTACGAGCAGTACTTC. Its protein is CAAGRYEQYF.

A note on this clonotype: One junction end disagrees with the germline gene, perhaps due to a read error. The gene calls are TRBV11-2 and TRBJ2-1; D is possibly TRBD1 or TRBD2 (5 bases each). The length of the CDR3 is 14 residues. The germline CDR1 and CDR2 sequences are SGHAT and FQNNGV. The DNA for the CDR3 is TGCGCCAGCAGCCACTCTTTAGGGACCTATGAGCAGTTCTTC. This encodes CASSHSLGTYEQFF.

The CDR3 DNA is TGCAGCGTCGCCCGGACAGCGCAGTTCTTC. Its translation is CSVARTAQFF. This chain links TRBV29-1 with TRBJ2-1, with D possibly being TRBD1 (6 bases). This CDR3 is 10 amino acids long. V lost 6 bases and J 12 bases, leaving 12 bases between the germline ends. Germline CDR1 and CDR2: SQVTM and ANQGSEA.

This chain uses TRBV29-1 with TRBJ1-4, with D unclear. Trimming removed 6 bases from V and 6 bases from J, with 8 bases in between. The germline V gene has CDR1 SQVTM and CDR2 ANQGSEA. The CDR3 covers 11 residues. The CDR3 protein is CSVISDEKLFF. In DNA form, the CDR3 reads TGCAGCGTCATCTCGGATGAAAAACTGTTTTTT.

V and J are TRBV6-1 and TRBJ1-6; tentatively, D is TRBD1 (5 bases). This CDR3 spans 15 amino acids. Germline V gene sequence: CDR1 MNHNS, CDR2 SASEGT. Trimming removed 2 bases at V and 9 bases at J, with 14 bases between. As DNA, the CDR3 is TGTGCCAGCAGTGAAAACGGGCAGGGAGTTTCACCCCTCCACTTT. This encodes CASSENGQGVSPLHF.

V is TRBV3-1 and J is TRBJ1-2; 9 bases are a match to TRBD1. Per the germline V gene, CDR1 is LGHDT and CDR2 is YNNKEL (reference sequence). This CDR3 is 13 amino acids long. The J segment lost 7 bases and the V segment lost 5 bases, leaving 5 bases of the junction unmatched. In DNA form, the CDR3 reads TGTGCCAGCAGCGTACAGGGGGCGGTTGGCTACACCTTC. Amino acids: CASSVQGAVGYTF.

This clonotype has just a few counts. The chain is built from TRBV27 and TRBJ2-1; D is unresolved. Germline V lookup: CDR1 MNHEY, CDR2 SMNVEV (reference sequence). The CDR3 loop spans 14 amino acids. Trimming removed 0 bases from V and 7 bases from J, with 10 bases in between. CDR3 protein: CASSLSSGWNEQFF. CDR3 in DNA: TGTGCCAGCAGTTTATCGAGTGGGTGGAATGAGCAGTTCTTC.

This clonotype came up a few times. CDR3 residues: CASSPIPAPNTGELFF. In DNA, the CDR3 is TGTGCCAGCTCACCAATCCCAGCTCCGAACACCGGGGAGCTGTTTTTT. The genes are TRBV18 and TRBJ2-2; D is unresolved. Germline values: CDR1 KGHSH, CDR2 LQKENI. The V gene lost 2 bases and the J gene lost 0 bases, with 10 bases spanning the gap. The length of the CDR3 is 16 residues.

The genes are TRBV20-1 and TRBJ1-6, with D uncertain. This CDR3 region has 14 residues. Germline CDR1 is DFQATT and CDR2 is SNEGSKA (reference sequence). The V and J ends lost 3 bases and 6 bases respectively, with 12 bases between them. The CDR3 sequence: CSASEDWLNSPLHF. The CDR3 nucleotides read TGCAGTGCTAGTGAGGACTGGCTTAATTCACCCCTCCACTTT.

This sequence joins TRBV20-1 and TRBJ2-7; D is possibly TRBD1 (6 bases). V was pared by 6 bases and J by 2 bases, with 14 bases between. Germline-derived CDR1 and CDR2 are DFQATT and SNEGSKA (reference sequence). The CDR3 is 13 residues long. The CDR3 nucleotides are TGCAGTGCCCCCTCAGGACAGACCTACGAGCAGTACTTC. This encodes CSAPSGQTYEQYF.

This clonotype has only a few counts. This chain joins TRBV2 and TRBJ1-4, with D uncertain. The CDR3 runs 13 residues. The V and J ends lost 8 bases and 8 bases respectively, with 15 bases between them. CDR1 SNHLY and CDR2 FYNNEI come from the germline V gene. The CDR3 loop reads CASEPWGGEKLFF. As DNA, the CDR3 is TGTGCCAGCGAACCTTGGGGAGGGGAAAAACTGTTTTTT.

This rearrangement joins TRBV12-3 or TRBV12-4 to TRBJ2-2, with D possibly being TRBD2 (5 bases). V was shortened by 5 bases and J by 1 base, with 11 bases between the two germline ends. The CDR3 has 15 residues. The CDR3 nucleotides are TGTGCCAGCAGTCCCCTCCGGGAGAACACCGGGGAGCTGTTTTTT. This encodes CASSPLRENTGELFF.

The rearrangement uses TRBV29-1 and TRBJ2-3; 8 bases are shared with TRBD2. V trimming: 6 bases; J trimming: 0 bases; junction bases outside the gene matches: 5. CDR3 length equals 14 residues. From germline, CDR1 is SQVTM and CDR2 ANQGSEA. In nucleotides, the CDR3 is TGCAGCGTGTCGGGGGGGATTAGCACAGATACGCAGTATTTT. As protein: CSVSGGISTDTQYF.

This chain connects TRBV6-6 to TRBJ2-5; TRBD1 might be the D (5 bases). The J call is in doubt because the DNA end fits TRBJ2-7 better. This CDR3 spans 13 amino acids. CDR1 is MNHNY, CDR2 SVGAGI, per germline (reference sequence). The DNA of the CDR3 is TGTGCCAGCAGTAGCGTGGGGCGCTACGAGCAGTACTTC. Translating gives CASSSVGRYEQYF.

This clonotype was seen a few times. The V gene is TRBV5-1, the J gene TRBJ1-2; weak D call: TRBD1 (5 bases). Trimming took off 7 bases at V and 4 bases at J, with 14 bases between the two ends. Germline V CDR1 and CDR2: SGHRS, YFSETQ. The CDR3 extends over 13 amino acids. The CDR3 sequence is CASALGGFYGYTF. As DNA, the CDR3 is TGCGCCAGCGCCCTGGGGGGATTCTATGGCTACACCTTC.

This clonotype was observed a handful of times. V and J are TRBV15 and TRBJ2-7; weak D call: TRBD1 (5 bases). Trimming took 5 bases from V and 3 from J, leaving 11 bases between them. Germline V gene lookup returns CDR1 LNHNV and CDR2 YYDKDF (reference sequence). The CDR3 has 13 amino acids. CDR3: CATSPTGNYEQYF. For the CDR3, the DNA is TGTGCCACCAGCCCTACAGGAAACTACGAGCAGTACTTC.

The chain links TRBV20-1 to TRBJ1-1; 8 bases fit TRBD1. Germline CDR1 DFQATT, CDR2 SNEGSKA (reference sequence). CDR3 length: 18 residues. Trimming at V came to 3 bases and at J to 5 bases, leaving 20 bases not matched to a gene. The CDR3 sequence is CSASGGGGQGFRITEAFF. The CDR3 DNA reads TGCAGTGCTAGTGGGGGCGGAGGACAGGGTTTCCGCATAACTGAAGCTTTCTTT.

CDR3: CSVEASGLAGLTGELFF. Here the CDR3 DNA reads TGCAGCGTTGAAGCATCGGGACTAGCGGGATTAACCGGGGAGCTGTTTTTT. The chain joins TRBV29-1 to TRBJ2-2, with TRBD2 identical over 13 bases. V gave up 1 base and J gave up 5 bases; unmatched junction bases: 7. The CDR3 consists of 17 residues. Germline V gives CDR1 SQVTM, CDR2 ANQGSEA.

This clonotype has a handful of counts. DNA for the CDR3: TGTGCCAGCACCTCACAGGGAAGCTATGGCTACACCTTC. It encodes CASTSQGSYGYTF. The J gene is TRBJ1-2, the V gene TRBV6-5; D perhaps matches TRBD1 (6 bases). The CDR3 spans 13 residues. Trimming pared 7 bases from V and 4 bases from J, leaving 13 bases between. Germline V gives CDR1 MNHEY, CDR2 SVGAGI.

Only a few counts were recorded for this clonotype. The CDR3 loop is CASSQEDRNGQPQHF. The CDR3, as DNA: TGCGCCAGCAGCCAAGAGGACAGGAATGGTCAGCCCCAGCATTTT. The chain couples TRBV4-3 to TRBJ1-5; TRBD1 matches 7 bases. The CDR3 is 15 residues long. The V gene's germline CDR1 is LGHNA and CDR2 YSLEER. After removal of 0 bases from V and 6 bases from J, the junction contained 5 bases not matched to a gene.

The gene calls are TRBV27 and TRBJ2-5; 9 bases are a match to TRBD1. Germline values: CDR1 MNHEY, CDR2 SMNVEV (reference sequence). Trimming removed 6 bases from V and 4 bases from J; junction bases left unmatched: 12. The CDR3 has 16 amino acids. CDR3 nucleotides: TGTGCCAGCAGAGCGGACAGGGGCCATATCGGAGAGACCCAGTACTTC. Protein product: CASRADRGHIGETQYF.

The chain has TRBV6-5 and TRBJ1-4; D remains unclear. Between the trimmed V and J ends, which lost 2 bases and 6 bases, there was a span of 16 bases. Per germline, CDR1 MNHEY and CDR2 SVGAGI. The length of the CDR3 is 16 residues. The CDR3: CASSYGQGRGYEKLFF. The DNA for the CDR3 is TGTGCCAGCAGTTACGGGCAAGGAAGAGGGTATGAAAAACTGTTTTTT.

This clonotype has a count of ten or more. The V and J genes are TRBV7-8 and TRBJ1-1; D possibly corresponds to TRBD1 (5 bases). Between the trimmed V and J ends, which lost 4 bases and 0 bases, there was a span of 15 bases. The CDR3 totals 16 residues. The germline V gene encodes CDR1 SGHVS and CDR2 FQNEAQ. DNA of the CDR3: TGTGCCAGCAGCTGGAAGACAGCCTTGGTGAACACTGAAGCTTTCTTT. Its translation: CASSWKTALVNTEAFF.

The chain carries TRBV7-2 and TRBJ1-2, with D uncertain. V was cut by 1 base and J by 1 base, with 7 bases left in between. The V gene's germline CDR1 is SGHTA and CDR2 FQGNSA. The CDR3 has 14 residues. The CDR3 spells CASSLVVFNYGYTF. The DNA of the CDR3 is TGTGCCAGCAGCTTAGTAGTTTTTAACTATGGCTACACCTTC.

This clonotype was observed a few times. The gene calls are TRBV12-3 or TRBV12-4 and TRBJ2-3, with 10 bases lining up with TRBD1. The V segment lost 8 bases and the J segment 7 bases; nucleotides outside the gene matches: 6. The CDR3 length is 13 residues. The CDR3 nucleotides are TGTGCCAGCGCGACAGGGGGCGCAAATACGCAGTATTTT. It encodes CASATGGANTQYF.

V usage is TRBV5-1 and J usage is TRBJ2-3; no reliable D call. The ends were cut back, 0 bases at V and 0 bases at J, with 8 bases in the middle. The CDR3 spans 15 residues. Germline values: CDR1 SGHRS, CDR2 YFSETQ. Here the CDR3 reads CASSLVGKSTDTQYF. The CDR3 region has the DNA TGCGCCAGCAGCTTGGTTGGCAAAAGCACAGATACGCAGTATTTT.

The chain combines TRBV7-2 with TRBJ1-1; a possible D gene is TRBD1 (5 bases). The CDR3 length is 14 residues. Trimming stripped 4 bases from V and 5 bases from J, with 14 bases between. The germline CDR1 and CDR2 sequences are SGHTA and FQGNSA. The DNA for the CDR3 is TGTGCCAGCAGCTCAGGGTGGGGAGGAACTGAAGCTTTCTTT. This encodes CASSSGWGGTEAFF.

This chain connects TRBV7-9 to TRBJ1-1; D not certain. The CDR3 runs 14 residues. Deletions cut 6 bases from V and 2 bases from J, with 13 bases between. Looked up from germline, CDR1 is SEHNR and CDR2 is FQNEAQ (reference sequence). Here the CDR3 DNA reads TGTGCCAGCAGACCCATGGGCAGTAACACTGAAGCTTTCTTT. This sequence encodes CASRPMGSNTEAFF.